This TCR beta chain was observed in a study of CXCR3-negative and CXCR3-positive naive CD8 T cells. Study at large: Each library gave roughly 1.5 +/- 0.3 million of around 140 million TRB reads.

CDR1 and CDR2 (germline): LGHNA, YSLEER. There are 16 residues in the CDR3. TRB cDNA libraries were made by UMI-labeled 5' RACE. From the 5' RACE reads, TCRdb lists one entry per CDR3 protein and no DNA. The data show 35,000 to 45,000 distinct CDR3 sequences, and the top ten clones hold 1.5% to 2%. Study conclusions and caveats: Naive cells used TRBV-TRBJ genes in much the same way whether CXCR3-negative or CXCR3-positive; memory cells did not. Compared with CXCR3-negative naive cells, CXCR3-positive naive cells showed more hydrophobic TRB CDR3s. Comparably high diversity marked both naive subsets, whereas memory CD8+ cells had much lower diversity.

Concerning this clonotype: Its antigen is as yet unknown.

The sample consisted of naive CXCR3- CD8+ T cells from blood. Subset specified: CD45RO-CCR7+CD27+CD95- naive CD8+ T cells lacking CXCR3 (TNR3-). The source is a human donor in good health. Some clones in this sample may be carry-over from other donors' samples. This chain links TRBV4-3 with TRBJ2-5; TCRdb names TRBD1, which stays unverified in the absence of DNA. The CDR3: CASSQDQWDRVETQYF.